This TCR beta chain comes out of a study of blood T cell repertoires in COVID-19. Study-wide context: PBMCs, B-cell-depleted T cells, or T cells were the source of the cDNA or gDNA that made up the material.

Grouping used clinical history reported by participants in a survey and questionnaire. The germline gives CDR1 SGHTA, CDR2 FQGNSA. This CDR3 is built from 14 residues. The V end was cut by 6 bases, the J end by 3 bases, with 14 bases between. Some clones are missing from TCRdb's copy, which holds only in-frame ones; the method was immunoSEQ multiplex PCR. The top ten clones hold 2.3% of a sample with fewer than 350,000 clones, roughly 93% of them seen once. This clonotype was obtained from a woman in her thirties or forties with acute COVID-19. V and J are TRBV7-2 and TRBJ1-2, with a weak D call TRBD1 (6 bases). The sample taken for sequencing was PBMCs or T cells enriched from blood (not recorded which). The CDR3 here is CASRPGGGDYGYTF. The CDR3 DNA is TGTGCCAGCAGACCCGGAGGGGGGGACTATGGCTACACCTTC.